The rows below give T cell receptor beta chains drawn from one sample of a study of T cell responses to AZD1222 COVID-19 vaccine. Here immunoSEQ multiplex PCR was the method, and the copy in TCRdb shows in-frame clones only, minus some. The sample includes around 180,000 clones, over 70% of them seen just once. Sequences were derived from peripheral blood, sampled on day 0 of MenACWY control vaccination. The receptors come from an adult in good health. Both conserved end residues are part of each CDR3. Fields, in order: CDR3 protein, J gene, V gene, clone size. Only part of the rows carry a size: once, few, many, or a class if the clone is expanded.

CDR3aa: CASSDGTGAIGQPQHF
j_gene: TRBJ1-5
v_gene: TRBV19
abundance: .

CDR3aa: CASSLTSGKSDTQYF
j_gene: TRBJ2-3
v_gene: TRBV7-6
abundance: once

CDR3aa: CATSWTGLSTDTQYF
j_gene: TRBJ2-3
v_gene: TRBV24-1
abundance: .

CDR3aa: CASSPRTGNYGYTF
j_gene: TRBJ1-2
v_gene: TRBV27
abundance: .

CDR3aa: CASSGNDRVETQYF
j_gene: TRBJ2-5
v_gene: TRBV3-1/TRBV3-2
abundance: .

CDR3aa: CASSIDSAGELFF
j_gene: TRBJ2-2
v_gene: TRBV19
abundance: .

CDR3aa: CASSLGRYEQYF
j_gene: TRBJ2-7
v_gene: TRBV6-6
abundance: .

CDR3aa: CAISESSGRNEQFF
j_gene: TRBJ2-1
v_gene: TRBV10-3
abundance: .

CDR3aa: CASWGKGGSNQPQHF
j_gene: TRBJ1-5
v_gene: TRBV19
abundance: .

CDR3aa: CASSKGRREAFF
j_gene: TRBJ1-1
v_gene: TRBV19
abundance: once

CDR3aa: CASSSNRGAGPTYEQYF
j_gene: TRBJ2-7
v_gene: TRBV5-1
abundance: .

CDR3aa: CASSPVVSVGRRNTEAFF
j_gene: TRBJ1-1
v_gene: TRBV3-1/TRBV3-2
abundance: .

CDR3aa: CASSMWDRGHEQFF
j_gene: TRBJ2-1
v_gene: TRBV19
abundance: .

CDR3aa: CASSVAGSGGLFSTDTQYF
j_gene: TRBJ2-3
v_gene: TRBV9
abundance: few

CDR3aa: CASSQQETQYF
j_gene: TRBJ2-5
v_gene: TRBV14
abundance: .

CDR3aa: CASSPPQDIGGYTF
j_gene: TRBJ1-2
v_gene: TRBV7-9
abundance: .

CDR3aa: CASSRSGRSDEQYF
j_gene: TRBJ2-7
v_gene: TRBV7-9
abundance: .

CDR3aa: CASSKGGRYNEQFF
j_gene: TRBJ2-1
v_gene: TRBV21-1
abundance: .

CDR3aa: CSVDGQGRSGANVLTF
j_gene: TRBJ2-6
v_gene: TRBV29-1
abundance: .

CDR3aa: CASSATDTQYF
j_gene: TRBJ2-3
v_gene: TRBV9
abundance: .

CDR3aa: CASSLAAGTETYEQYF
j_gene: TRBJ2-7
v_gene: TRBV7-8
abundance: .

CDR3aa: CASSQEATARRQYF
j_gene: TRBJ2-7
v_gene: TRBV4-1
abundance: .

CDR3aa: CATMAGNYEQYF
j_gene: TRBJ2-7
v_gene: TRBV28
abundance: few